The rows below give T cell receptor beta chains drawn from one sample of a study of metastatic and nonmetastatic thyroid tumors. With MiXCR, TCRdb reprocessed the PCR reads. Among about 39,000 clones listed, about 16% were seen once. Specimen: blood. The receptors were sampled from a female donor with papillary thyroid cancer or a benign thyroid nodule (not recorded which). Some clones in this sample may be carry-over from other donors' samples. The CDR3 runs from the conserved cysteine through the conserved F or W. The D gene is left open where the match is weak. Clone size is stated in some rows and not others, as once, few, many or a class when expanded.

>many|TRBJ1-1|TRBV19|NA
TGTGCCAGTAGTAGCACGGCGAACACTGAAGCTTTCTTT
CASSSTANTEAFF
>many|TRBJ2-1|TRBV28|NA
TGTGCCAGCAGTTTGGTCGACTTCTACAATGAGCAGTTCTTC
CASSLVDFYNEQFF
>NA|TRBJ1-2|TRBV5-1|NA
TGCGCCAGCAGATTGCCGAGGGACGGCCAATGGGACAATGGCTACACCTTC
CASRLPRDGQWDNGYTF
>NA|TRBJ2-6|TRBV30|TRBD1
TGTGCCTTCCAGGGGGCCGGTGGGGCCAACGTCCTGACTTTC
CAFQGAGGANVLTF
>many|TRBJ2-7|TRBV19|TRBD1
TGTGCCAGTAGTCCCCCAGCAGGGGGCCCCTACGAGCAGTACTTC
CASSPPAGGPYEQYF
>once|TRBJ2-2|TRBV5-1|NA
TGCGCCAGCAGCTTTGGGAACACCGTGGAGCTGTTTTTT
CASSFGNTVELFF
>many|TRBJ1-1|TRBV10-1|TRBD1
TGCGCCAGCAGTGAGCAGGGGGCGGTTGAAGCTTTCTTT
CASSEQGAVEAFF
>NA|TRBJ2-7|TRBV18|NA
TGTGCCAGCTCACCAGGGAACAGAAACTACGAGCAGTACTTC
CASSPGNRNYEQYF
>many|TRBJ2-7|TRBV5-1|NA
TGCGCCAGCAGCCTCGGGACCCTCAGCTCCTACGAGCAGTACTTC
CASSLGTLSSYEQYF
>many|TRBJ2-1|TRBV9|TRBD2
TGTGCCAGCAGCCCCTTCGGGACTAGCGGATTCTACAATGAGCAGTTCTTC
CASSPFGTSGFYNEQFF
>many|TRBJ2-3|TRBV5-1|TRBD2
TGCGCCAGCAGCGCAACTAGCGGGACAGATACGCAGTATTTT
CASSATSGTDTQYF
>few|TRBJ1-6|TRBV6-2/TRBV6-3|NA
TGTGCCAGCAGTTACTCGACCGAGGGAGAATCACCCCTCAACTTT
CASSYSTEGESPLNF
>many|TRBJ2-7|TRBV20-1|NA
TGCAGTGCTAGAGATCGGAGGACTGGGCTAATCTACGAGCAGTACTTC
CSARDRRTGLIYEQYF
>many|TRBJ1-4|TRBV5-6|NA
TGTGCCAGCAGCTTGTTGACTGCAACTAATGAAAAACTGTTTTTT
CASSLLTATNEKLFF
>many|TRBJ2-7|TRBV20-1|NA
TGCAGTGCCAGAGGCGGTTTTGACGAGCAGTACTTC
CSARGGFDEQYF
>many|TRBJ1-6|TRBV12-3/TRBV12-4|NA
TGTGCCAGCAGTTTAAGGGGGGGGGGGAATTCACCCCTCCACTTT
CASSLRGGGNSPLHF
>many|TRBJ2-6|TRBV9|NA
TGTGCCAGCAGCTCCCATGGGGCTGGGGCCAACGTCCTGACTTTC
CASSSHGAGANVLTF
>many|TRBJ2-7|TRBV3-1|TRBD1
TGTGCCAGCAGCCAAGGATCGACAGGGGGCGGAGACGAGCAGTACTTC
CASSQGSTGGGDEQYF
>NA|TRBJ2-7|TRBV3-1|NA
TGTGCCAGCAGCCGAGTACACAACGGAGTAGCCGACCAGTACTTC
CASSRVHNGVADQYF
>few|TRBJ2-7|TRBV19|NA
TGTGCCAGCGGGGACAATGGGGACTACGAGCAGTACTTC
CASGDNGDYEQYF
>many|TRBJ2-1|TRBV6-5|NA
TGTGCCAGCAGTTACAACGGGGCCTACAATGAGCAGTTCTTC
CASSYNGAYNEQFF
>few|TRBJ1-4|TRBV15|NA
TGTGCCACCAGCATAGATCAGAGGGAAAAACTGCTTTTT
CATSIDQREKLLF
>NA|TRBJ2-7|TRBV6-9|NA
TGTGCCAGCAGCTACCAATACGAGCAGTACTTC
CASSYQYEQYF
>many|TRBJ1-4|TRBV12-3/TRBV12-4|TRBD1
TGTGCCAGCAGTTTGGGGACAGGGGGTGAAAAACTGTTTTTT
CASSLGTGGEKLFF
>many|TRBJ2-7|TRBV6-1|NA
TGTGCCAGCAGTGAACGCGTGAGACCATCTTCCTACGAGCAGTACTTC
CASSERVRPSSYEQYF
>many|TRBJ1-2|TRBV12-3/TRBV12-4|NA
TGTGCCAGCAGTCTGTCACGTTTGGGCTACACCTTC
CASSLSRLGYTF
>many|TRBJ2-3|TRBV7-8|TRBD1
TGTGCCAGCAGCATGACAGGGTTTAGCACAGATACGCAGTATTTT
CASSMTGFSTDTQYF
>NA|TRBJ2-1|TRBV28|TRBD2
TGTGCCAGCAGGAAAACTAGCGGGAGGGTCTATGAGCAGTTCTTC
CASRKTSGRVYEQFF
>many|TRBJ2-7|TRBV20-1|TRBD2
TGCAGTGCTAGAGATGAAGGTAGCGGGAGGTACGAGCAGTACTTC
CSARDEGSGRYEQYF
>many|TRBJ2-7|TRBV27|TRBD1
TGTGCCAGCAGTACTAAACCGACAGGGGGTGCGAATTCCTACGAGCAGTACTTC
CASSTKPTGGANSYEQYF
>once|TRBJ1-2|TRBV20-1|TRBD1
TGCAGTGCCTCGGGACAGCCTTCTGGGGGCTACACCTTC
CSASGQPSGGYTF
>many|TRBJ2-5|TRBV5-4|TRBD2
TGTGCCAGCAGCTTAGGAGGGCTAGCGGGGGAAGAGACCCAGTACTTC
CASSLGGLAGEETQYF
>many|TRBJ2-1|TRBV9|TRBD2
TGTGCCAGCAGCGTAGATGTGTGGGGGCTAGCGGGGCATTCCTACAATGAGCAGTTCTTC
CASSVDVWGLAGHSYNEQFF
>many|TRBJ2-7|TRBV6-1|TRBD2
TGTGCCAGCAGTCGGGGGGGGGGAGGTGTAGTCTACGAGCAGTACTTC
CASSRGGGGVVYEQYF
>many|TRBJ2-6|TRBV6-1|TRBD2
TGTGCCAGCAGTCCTGAGAGCGGGACTGGGGCCAACGTCCTGACTTTC
CASSPESGTGANVLTF
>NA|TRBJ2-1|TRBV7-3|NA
TGTGCCAGCAGCTTGTTTTCCACAAGGTACCAGGAGCAGTTCTTC
CASSLFSTRYQEQFF
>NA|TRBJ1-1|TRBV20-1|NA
TGCAGTGCTATTATTCGGCCTCTTGAGGCTTTCTTT
CSAIIRPLEAFF
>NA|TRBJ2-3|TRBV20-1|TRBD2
TGCAGTGTCTATGGACTAGCCTTCACAGATACGCAGTATTTT
CSVYGLAFTDTQYF
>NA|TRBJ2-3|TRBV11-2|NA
TGTGTCAGCAGCTTTGTAGCGGCGGGCGGGGATACGCAGTATTTT
CVSSFVAAGGDTQYF
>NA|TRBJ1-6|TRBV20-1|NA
TGCAGTGCTAGAGATGTTGCCATGAGCTCCTATAATTCACCCCTCCACTTT
CSARDVAMSSYNSPLHF
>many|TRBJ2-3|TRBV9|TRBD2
TGTGCCAGCAGCGTAGTGGGGGGGGAGAAAGATACGCAGTATTTT
CASSVVGGEKDTQYF
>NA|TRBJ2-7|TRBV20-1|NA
TGCAGTGCCCTCAAGATGACGGCCTACGAGCAGTACTTC
CSALKMTAYEQYF
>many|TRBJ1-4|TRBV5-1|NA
TGCGCCAGCAGCCTAGAGGGCCTAAAACTGTTTTTT
CASSLEGLKLFF
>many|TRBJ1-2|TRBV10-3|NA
TGTGCCATCAACTTAGGGACGGACAACTATGGCTACACCTTC
CAINLGTDNYGYTF
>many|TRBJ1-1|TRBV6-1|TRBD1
TGTGCCAGCAAGGGGACAGGCGCCATGAACACTGAAGCTTTCTTT
CASKGTGAMNTEAFF
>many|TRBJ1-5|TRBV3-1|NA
TGTGCCAGCAGCCGGACAGAAAATCAGCCCCAGCATTTT
CASSRTENQPQHF
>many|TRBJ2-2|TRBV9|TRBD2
TGTGCCAGCAGCGTAGTTGGGACTAGCGGGAATAAGGGGGAGCTGTTTTTT
CASSVVGTSGNKGELFF
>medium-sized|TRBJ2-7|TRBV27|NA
TGTGCCAGCATGGGGGGGGCTTCCTACGAGCAGTACTTC
CASMGGASYEQYF
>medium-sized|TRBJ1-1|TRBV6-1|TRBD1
TGTGCCAGCAGCCTCAGGGGGACTGAAGCTTTCTTT
CASSLRGTEAFF
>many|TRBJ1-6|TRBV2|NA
TGTGCCAGCAGTGAGGGGGGCAATTCGGATTCACCCCTCCACTTT
CASSEGGNSDSPLHF
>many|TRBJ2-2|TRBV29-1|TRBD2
TGCAGCGTTACTAGCGGGGGGGCTCCCGGGGAGCTGTTTTTT
CSVTSGGAPGELFF
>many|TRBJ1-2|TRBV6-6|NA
TGTGCCAGCAGTTACCGGAACAGTCACTATGGCTACACCTTC
CASSYRNSHYGYTF
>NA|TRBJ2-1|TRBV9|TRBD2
TGTGCCAGCAGCTATGAGTCTAGCGGGGGCATCCGAGGGAATGAGCAGTTCTTC
CASSYESSGGIRGNEQFF
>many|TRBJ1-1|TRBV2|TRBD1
TGTGCCAGCAGATCCGGGACAGGGAGTTTACAAGCTTTCTTT
CASRSGTGSLQAFF
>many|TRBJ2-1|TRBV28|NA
TGTGCCAGCAGTTCCTATTTCGGGAGCTCCTACAATGAGCAGTTCTTC
CASSSYFGSSYNEQFF
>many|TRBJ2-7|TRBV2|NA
TGTGCCAGCAGCGCCAGTCCCTTTGTTGGCGAGCAGTACTTC
CASSASPFVGEQYF
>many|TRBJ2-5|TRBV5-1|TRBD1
TGCGCCAGCAGCATTACAGGGGGCAATACGGAGACCCAGTACTTC
CASSITGGNTETQYF